This TCR beta chain was sequenced in a study of OX40 agonist ivuxolimab in advanced cancers. Study details: The drug used for patients, ivuxolimab, was an agonistic anti-OX40 (CD134) antibody. Having had anti-PD-1, anti-PD-L1 or anti-CTLA-4 therapy before was allowed, and roughly 38% had some. Ivuxolimab, which patients received intravenously every 2 weeks, was dosed at 0.01 to 10 mg/kg.

Produced via immunoSEQ multiplex PCR; TCRdb's table is partial and in-frame only. The sample carries around 100,000 clones, around 91% recorded once. The length of the CDR3 is 12 residues. CDR1 is MNHEY, CDR2 SMNVEV, per germline (reference sequence). The clonotype originates from an adult with an advanced solid tumor such as melanoma, head and neck, liver or kidney cancer. The sequences come from CD4+ or CD8+ T cells sorted from blood, collected in a trial of the OX40 agonist ivuxolimab. The chain is built from TRBV27 and TRBJ2-5; D perhaps matches TRBD2 (6 bases). The J call is doubtful: the DNA matches TRBJ2-7 better. The CDR3 protein is CASSRLGGEQYF. The CDR3 bases are TGTGCCAGCAGTCGTTTGGGGGGCGAGCAGTACTTC.